This T cell receptor beta chain was profiled in a study of blood T cell repertoires in COVID-19. Study context: From T cells, B-cell-depleted T cells, or PBMCs came the material, which was cDNA or gDNA.

Data came from immunoSEQ multiplex PCR; TCRdb stores just in-frame clones and leaves some out. The repertoire includes some 250,000 clones, approximately 86% of them detected once, and roughly 3% sits in the top ten. The receptor's source is a woman aged 30 to 39 who had recovered from COVID-19. Sequenced input: peripheral blood.

The CDR3 here is CASSSGEPSGWVGAEAFF. As DNA, the CDR3 is TGTGCCAGCAGCTCCGGGGAGCCGTCGGGTTGGGTGGGGGCGGAAGCTTTCTTT. J is TRBJ1-1 and V is TRBV7-6, with a tentative D call TRBD1 (6 bases). There are 18 residues in the CDR3. Germline CDR1 and CDR2: SGHVS and FNYEAQ. Trimming removed 4 bases from V and 8 bases from J, with 29 bases in between.